The 32 T cell receptor beta chains below were found in one sample sequenced in a study of shared clonotypes between healthy human individuals. Libraries were prepared by immunoSEQ multiplex PCR; TCRdb keeps only in-frame clonotypes and omits some of them. The sample has some 2 million clones, about 95% seen once. CD45RO-negative, CCR7-selected cells formed the naive CD8 fraction, which excluded terminally differentiated effector memory CD45RA+ cells. Sample: naive CD8+ T cells sorted from blood. Every receptor here comes from a man aged 18 to 30 in good health.

The chain uses TRBV7-9 and TRBJ2-7; 9 bases fit TRBD1. Germline CDR1 and CDR2: SEHNR and FQNEAQ (reference sequence). Trimming at V came to 5 bases and at J to 1 base, leaving 6 bases not matched to a gene. The CDR3 has 15 residues. CDR3 in DNA: TGTGCCAGCAGCGCAGCGGACAGGGGATCCTACGAGCAGTACTTC. Its translation: CASSAADRGSYEQYF.

This chain connects TRBV6-6 to TRBJ1-1, with D perhaps TRBD1 (5 bases). From germline, CDR1 is MNHNY and CDR2 SVGAGI (reference sequence). The CDR3 covers 14 residues. V was pared by 5 bases and J by 1 base, with 11 bases between. This CDR3 reads CASSPLGENTEAFF. CDR3 in DNA: TGTGCCAGCAGTCCTCTGGGGGAGAACACTGAAGCTTTCTTT.

The rearrangement joins TRBV28 to TRBJ1-2, with TRBD1 as a possible D gene (5 bases). From germline, CDR1 is MDHEN and CDR2 SYDVKM. Trimming removed 5 bases from V and 5 bases from J, with 15 bases in between. The CDR3 totals 14 residues. The CDR3 sequence: CASSPGTQGYGYTF. CDR3 bases: TGTGCCAGCAGTCCCGGGACCCAAGGATATGGCTACACCTTC.

The chain is built from TRBV19 and TRBJ2-7; D unresolved. Germline lookup yields CDR1 LNHDA and CDR2 SQIVND (reference sequence). The CDR3 consists of 14 residues. V was cut by 4 bases and J by 0 bases, with 10 bases left in between. Here the CDR3 reads CASSKLGSSYEQYF. DNA for the CDR3: TGTGCCAGTAGTAAATTGGGCAGCTCCTACGAGCAGTACTTC.

The rearrangement uses TRBV5-6 and TRBJ1-5, with D possibly matching TRBD1 (5 bases). In germline, CDR1 is SGHDT, CDR2 YYEEEE. CDR3 length: 14 residues. Trimming stripped 4 bases from V and 1 base from J, with 9 bases between. The CDR3 nucleotides are TGTGCCAGCAGCGCTGAGGGGAGCAATCAGCCCCAGCATTTT. It specifies CASSAEGSNQPQHF.

On this clone: This likely came from a read error, as a far larger clone is one base away. This chain uses TRBV5-1 with TRBJ2-7; perhaps TRBD2 as D (6 bases). Germline V lookup: CDR1 SGHRS, CDR2 YFSETQ. V was trimmed by 4 bases and J by 6 bases, leaving 20 bases between them. The CDR3 consists of 15 residues. This CDR3 is CASSPGDVGAGEQYF. The CDR3 DNA is TGCGCCAGCAGCCCGGGGGATGTAGGGGCCGGCGAGCAGTACTTC.

V gene TRBV18 combines with J gene TRBJ2-7; D gene uncertain. The germline V gene has CDR1 KGHSH and CDR2 LQKENI. This CDR3 is 10 amino acids long. V shed 3 bases and J shed 12 bases, with 9 bases lying between them. As DNA, the CDR3 is TGTGCCAGCTCACCCCACAGCAGGTACTTC. It encodes CASSPHSRYF.

In the case of this clone: Other DNA variants within this sample encode the same CDR3. The rearrangement uses TRBV5-1 and TRBJ2-7; 8 bases line up with TRBD1. Looked up from germline, CDR1 is SGHRS and CDR2 is YFSETQ. The CDR3 consists of 14 residues. The junction had 2 bases not matched to a gene; V was cut back by 0 bases and J by 3 bases. The CDR3 nucleotides read TGCGCCAGCAGCTTGGCAGGGGGCGACTACGAGCAGTACTTC. Its translation is CASSLAGGDYEQYF.

The chain links TRBV4-3 to TRBJ1-1, with TRBD1 matching 8 bases. The CDR3 consists of 15 residues. Germline CDR1 and CDR2: LGHNA and YSLEER. With 3 bases clipped from V and 5 bases from J, the junction kept 8 bases outside the gene matches. The chain's CDR3 is CASSHNGQGDTEAFF. CDR3 DNA sequence: TGCGCCAGCAGCCACAACGGACAGGGAGATACTGAAGCTTTCTTT.

V gene TRBV7-9 combines with J gene TRBJ2-2; TRBD1 aligns across 10 bases. This CDR3 spans 15 amino acids. Unmatched junction bases numbered 4, after V lost 2 bases and J lost 7 bases. From germline, CDR1 is SEHNR and CDR2 FQNEAQ (reference sequence). The CDR3 spells CASSLLGTGVGELFF. The CDR3 region has the DNA TGTGCCAGCAGCTTATTAGGGACAGGGGTCGGGGAGCTGTTTTTT. Combining the CDR3 with reference TRBV7-9 and TRBJ2-2 gives the whole variable domain DTGVSQNPRHKITKRGQNVTFRCDPISEHNRLYWYRQTLGQGPEFLTYFQNEAQLEKSRLLSDRFSAERPKGSFSTLEIQRTEQGDSAMYLCASSLLGTGVGELFFGEGSRLTVL.

The gene calls are TRBV4-1 and TRBJ1-2, with 7 bases that match TRBD1. With 6 bases clipped from V and 3 bases from J, the junction kept 7 bases outside the gene matches. The CDR3 contains 14 residues. The germline V gene encodes CDR1 MGHRA and CDR2 YSYEKL. CDR3 nucleotide sequence: TGCGCCAGCAGTCCGGACAGGCCCGACTATGGCTACACCTTC. This gives the protein CASSPDRPDYGYTF.

The chain joins TRBV27 to TRBJ2-1; the D gene could be TRBD1 or TRBD2 (5 bases each). The germline V and J ends were trimmed by 5 bases and 4 bases, with 12 bases remaining between them. Germline V lookup: CDR1 MNHEY, CDR2 SMNVEV (reference sequence). The CDR3 runs 14 residues. The CDR3 nucleotides are TGTGCCAGCAGTGCCCTCGGGGCATACAATGAGCAGTTCTTC. This translates into CASSALGAYNEQFF.

V usage is TRBV9 and J usage is TRBJ2-7; D remains ambiguous. In germline, CDR1 is SGDLS, CDR2 YYNGEE. CDR3 length equals 15 residues. The germline V and J ends were trimmed by 0 bases and 2 bases, with 12 bases remaining between them. CDR3 residues: CASSVGSDQAYEQYF. CDR3 nucleotide sequence: TGTGCCAGCAGCGTAGGTTCGGACCAAGCCTACGAGCAGTACTTC.

J is TRBJ2-7 and V is TRBV7-2; D is unresolved. The V gene lost 2 bases and the J gene lost 0 bases, with 5 bases spanning the gap. The CDR3 is 13 residues long. The V gene's germline CDR1 is SGHTA and CDR2 FQGNSA. CDR3 region: CASSLLHSYEQYF. CDR3 nucleotide sequence: TGTGCCAGCAGCTTACTACACTCCTACGAGCAGTACTTC.

This clone is a singleton in its sample. This CDR3 is also generated by other DNA sequences in the sample. The chain carries TRBV7-8 and TRBJ2-7; maybe TRBD2 (5 bases). The CDR3 has 13 residues. Germline assignment: CDR1 SGHVS and CDR2 FQNEAQ. V lost 0 bases and J 3 bases, leaving 6 bases between the germline ends. The CDR3 bases are TGTGCCAGCAGCTTAGCTCGGGACTACGAGCAGTACTTC. Translated: CASSLARDYEQYF.

The CDR3 sequence is CASSFGPMSSGELFF. For the CDR3, the DNA is TGTGCCAGCAGCTTCGGACCGATGTCGTCCGGGGAGCTGTTTTTT. The gene calls are TRBV5-5 and TRBJ2-2; D not resolved. This CDR3 comprises 15 residues. Trimming pared 2 bases from V and 6 bases from J, leaving 14 bases between. Germline-derived CDR1 and CDR2 are SGHKS and YYEKEE (reference sequence).

The V gene is TRBV10-2, the J gene TRBJ1-6; D possibly corresponds to TRBD1 (5 bases). From germline, CDR1 is WSHSY and CDR2 SAAADI. The V gene lost 5 bases and the J gene lost 8 bases, with 13 bases spanning the gap. CDR3 size: 14 residues. The CDR3 loop is CASSYTQTDSPLHF. CDR3 nucleotides: TGCGCCAGCAGTTACACCCAGACAGATTCACCCCTCCACTTT.

The rearrangement joins TRBV10-3 to TRBJ2-7; TRBD1 is a possible D gene (6 bases). Trimming stripped 6 bases from V and 3 bases from J, with 12 bases between. Germline CDR1 ENHRY, CDR2 SYGVKD. This CDR3 contains 13 residues. In nucleotides, the CDR3 is TGTGCCATCAGGCCCCAGGGGTTCTACGAGCAGTACTTC. Translation gives CAIRPQGFYEQYF.

The chain has TRBV7-9 and TRBJ2-2; 8 bases agree with TRBD1. Germline V gene data show CDR1 as SEHNR and CDR2 as FQNEAQ (reference sequence). The CDR3 is 17 amino acids. After removal of 5 bases from V and 0 bases from J, the junction contained 8 bases not matched to a gene. The CDR3, as DNA: TGTGCCAGCAGCACTCCGGACAGGGCCGCGAACACCGGGGAGCTGTTTTTT. Its translation: CASSTPDRAANTGELFF.

The chain carries TRBV30 and TRBJ2-5; maybe TRBD1 (6 bases). The CDR3 extends over 15 amino acids. Germline-derived CDR1 and CDR2 are GTSNPN and SVGIG (reference sequence). Trimming took off 0 bases at V and 1 base at J, with 12 bases between the two ends. Written as DNA, the CDR3 is TGTGCCTGGAGTGTATTTCAGGGGACCCAAGAGACCCAGTACTTC. Translation: CAWSVFQGTQETQYF.

For this clone: At one boundary the junction diverges from the germline segment, which might be a read error. The CDR3 here is CASSITGGPGQPQHF. The CDR3 nucleotides are TGTGCCAGCAGCATAACAGGGGGCCCCGGTCAGCCCCAGCATTTT. This chain joins TRBV7-3 and TRBJ1-5; 9 bases fit TRBD1. This CDR3 spans 15 amino acids. The V gene's germline CDR1 is SGHTA and CDR2 FQGTGA.

The V and J genes are TRBV5-4 and TRBJ1-1, with D tentatively TRBD1 (5 bases). The CDR3 extends over 16 amino acids. The germline V gene encodes CDR1 SGHNT and CDR2 YYREEE (reference sequence). V shed 3 bases and J shed 6 bases, with 21 bases lying between them. CDR3 in amino acids: CASSSIDLGVNPEAFF. In DNA form, the CDR3 reads TGTGCCAGCAGCTCGATAGATTTAGGGGTTAACCCTGAAGCTTTCTTT.

The table lists this clone with a count of one. This chain connects TRBV9 to TRBJ2-3; no clear D. The germline V gene encodes CDR1 SGDLS and CDR2 YYNGEE. The CDR3 runs 15 residues. The V end lost 7 bases, the J end lost 0 bases, and 15 bases lay between the germline ends. The CDR3 reads CASAFGQDSTDTQYF. The CDR3 nucleotides read TGTGCCAGCGCCTTCGGTCAGGATAGCACAGATACGCAGTATTTT. The variable domain in full, with the rest retrieved from reference TRBV9 and TRBJ2-3, is DSGVTQTPKHLITATGQRVTLRCSPRSGDLSVYWYQQSLDQGLQFLIQYYNGEERAKGNILERFSAQQFPDLHSELNLSSLELGDSALYFCASAFGQDSTDTQYFGPGTRLTVL.

This clone was counted many times. The chain carries TRBV7-8 and TRBJ2-7; possible D gene TRBD2, 6 bases. V lost 3 bases and J lost 0, with 15 bases in between. The length of the CDR3 is 16 residues. CDR1 SGHVS and CDR2 FQNEAQ come from the germline V gene. The CDR3 region has the DNA TGTGCCAGCAGCTTGGGTTCTAGCGAGAGCTCCTACGAGCAGTACTTC. Its protein product is CASSLGSSESSYEQYF.

The chain has TRBV29-1 and TRBJ1-1; the match to TRBD1 covers 7 bases. Germline trimming cut 6 bases from V and 5 bases from J; bases unmatched to any gene: 12. From germline, CDR1 is SQVTM and CDR2 ANQGSEA. CDR3 length equals 14 residues. The CDR3 protein is CSVGWETGRTEAFF. DNA of the CDR3: TGCAGCGTGGGCTGGGAGACAGGGCGAACTGAAGCTTTCTTT.

This chain connects TRBV6-5 to TRBJ2-7, with 11 bases aligning to TRBD2. CDR1 and CDR2 from the germline V gene are MNHEY and SVGAGI. V lost 0 bases to trimming and J lost 3 bases; unmatched junction nucleotides: 4. The CDR3 contains 16 residues. The CDR3 protein is CASSYSKTSGDYEQYF. The CDR3 bases are TGTGCCAGCAGTTACTCGAAGACTAGCGGGGACTACGAGCAGTACTTC.

As regards this clone: Germline and junction disagree at one end, which may indicate a read error. This sample also contains other DNA sequences that code for the same CDR3. The gene calls are TRBV7-7 and TRBJ2-7; the match to TRBD1 covers 9 bases. The germline V gene encodes CDR1 SSHAT and CDR2 FNYEAQ (reference sequence). CDR3 length: 13 residues. This chain's CDR3 is CASSLGQGNEQYF. The CDR3 nucleotides read TGTGCTAGCAGCCTTGGACAGGGGAACGAGCAGTACTTC.

Details on this clone: Different DNA sequences within this sample yield the same CDR3. This chain connects TRBV13 to TRBJ2-7; TRBD1 agrees at 9 bases. The ends lost 1 base at V and 2 bases at J; junction bases unmatched: 3. The CDR3 is made up of 15 amino acids. Germline values: CDR1 PRHDT, CDR2 FYEKMQ (reference sequence). The CDR3 loop is CASSLEGQGPYEQYF. The CDR3 region has the DNA TGTGCCAGCAGCTTAGAGGGACAGGGTCCCTACGAGCAGTACTTC.

The CDR3 DNA sequence: TGTGCCAGCAGCGTAGCATCACTAGCGGACAATGAGCAGTTCTTC. It is translated as CASSVASLADNEQFF. The V gene is TRBV9, the J gene TRBJ2-1; 8 nucleotides match TRBD2. This CDR3 is 15 amino acids long. V was pared by 0 bases and J by 5 bases, with 4 bases of the junction left unmatched. The germline gives CDR1 SGDLS, CDR2 YYNGEE. Filled out from reference TRBV9 and TRBJ2-1, the complete variable domain reads DSGVTQTPKHLITATGQRVTLRCSPRSGDLSVYWYQQSLDQGLQFLIQYYNGEERAKGNILERFSAQQFPDLHSELNLSSLELGDSALYFCASSVASLADNEQFFGPGTRLTVL.

V usage is TRBV19 and J usage is TRBJ2-7; the D gene is possibly TRBD2 (6 bases). The CDR3 consists of 14 residues. Germline V gene data show CDR1 as LNHDA and CDR2 as SQIVND (reference sequence). Between the trimmed V and J ends, which lost 6 bases and 3 bases, there was a span of 15 bases. The DNA of the CDR3 is TGTGCCAGTAGCCCAGGAGGGAGGAACTACGAGCAGTACTTC. It is translated as CASSPGGRNYEQYF. The full variable domain, with the rest looked up from reference TRBV19 and TRBJ2-7, is DGGITQSPKYLFRKEGQNVTLSCEQNLNHDAMYWYRQDPGQGLRLIYYSQIVNDFQKGDIAEGYSVSREKKESFPLTVTSAQKNPTAFYLCASSPGGRNYEQYFGPGTRLTVT.

Points on this clone: The sample has other DNA sequences that encode this CDR3 too. This chain uses TRBV4-1 with TRBJ2-7; the match to TRBD1 covers 9 bases. This CDR3 has 15 residues. Trimming took 0 bases from V and 1 from J; bases not matched to a gene: 1. CDR1 is MGHRA and CDR2 is YSYEKL in the germline V gene. The CDR3 region has the DNA TGCGCCAGCAGCCAAGAGGGACAGGGTTCCTACGAGCAGTACTTC. The encoded protein is CASSQEGQGSYEQYF.

The chain uses TRBV10-2 and TRBJ1-6; 7 bases match TRBD1. Germline V gene sequence: CDR1 WSHSY, CDR2 SAAADI. The ends lost 6 bases at V and 8 bases at J; junction bases unmatched: 7. The CDR3 contains 14 residues. Written as DNA, the CDR3 is TGCGCCAGCAGGGAGGACAGGCCAGATTCACCCCTCCACTTT. This codes for CASREDRPDSPLHF.